This TCR beta chain comes out of a study of blood T cells in healthy people across ages. Study findings and constraints: Percentage of naive T cells showed a strong correlation with TCR beta diversity. Per-million-T-cell TCR beta diversity fell roughly linearly with age. Diversity figures derived from one million T cells were judged to underestimate the true value.

In this sample, this clonotype turned up a few times. Antigen specificity is unknown. A second PCR of roughly 7 to 11 cycles used a sample-barcoded 5' primer and a J-beta primer mix. TCRdb passed the 5' RACE reads through MiXCR, listing each CDR3 protein once. The sample has 1,300,000 or so distinct CDR3 sequences, approximately 59% seen once; the top ten hold roughly 6.3%. Sequenced: blood. The receptor's source is a man aged 18 to 30 in good health.

CDR3 nucleotide sequence: TGTGCCAGCAGTTTACATTTGGCTGGACTAGCGCACAATGAGCAGTTCTTC. As protein: CASSLHLAGLAHNEQFF. The rearrangement joins TRBV27 to TRBJ2-1; the match to TRBD2 covers 9 bases. This CDR3 has 17 residues. Germline CDR1 reads MNHEY; CDR2 reads SMNVEV (reference sequence). Germline trimming cut 2 bases from V and 5 bases from J; bases unmatched to any gene: 10.